This TCR beta chain was observed in a study of blood T cell repertoires in COVID-19. At the level of the study: The United States, Italy and Spain supplied acute and convalescent COVID-19 samples. T cells, B-cell-depleted T cells, or PBMCs supplied cDNA or gDNA.

V was trimmed by 6 bases and J by 5 bases, leaving 17 bases between them. The CDR3 extends over 14 amino acids. Germline assignment: CDR1 ENHRY and CDR2 SYGVKD. Original handling: How many nucleated cells were present was estimated from reference gene primer amplification. Only in-frame clones appear in the TCRdb table, and some are missing; sequencing was by immunoSEQ multiplex PCR. That table is the source of V, J and clone size, and D and trimming were worked out from the DNA. The sample has about 58,000 clones, approximately 91% seen once. The sample taken for sequencing was peripheral blood. The clonotype was recovered from a woman in her 70s with active COVID-19. The chain has TRBV10-3 and TRBJ2-7; possibly TRBD2 for D (7 bases). DNA of the CDR3: TGTGCCATCAGGGGGGCGGGAGCCCACCACGAGCAGTACTTC. The encoded protein is CAIRGAGAHHEQYF.